The present T cell receptor beta chain was sequenced within a study of vaccination effects on CD4 cells after COVID-19. Study as a whole: Post-vaccine draws lagged the second dose by a median of 72 days.

A word on this clone: The target antigen is unknown.

Germline loops: CDR1 GTSNPN, CDR2 SVGIG (reference sequence). CDR3 length equals 16 residues. Trimming took off 3 bases at V and 8 bases at J, with 23 bases between the two ends. Sequenced by immunoSEQ multiplex PCR; TCRdb stores in-frame clones only, minus some. The sample holds about 24,000 clones, about 70% seen once. Viral peptide pool expansion of antigen-specific CD4+ T cells preceded sequencing in the ViraFEST assay. Once cultured for roughly nine days, the cells underwent separation to obtain CD4+ T cells. Every participant took two doses of the BNT162b2 or mRNA-1273 vaccine. The study found no prior SARS-CoV-2 infection in the vaccine recipients, who tested negative for nucleocapsid antibodies. Wells each received 2 million or so PBMC, cultured with about 10 IU/ml IL-2 and 10 ug/ml peptides. IL-2 medium was substituted for half the medium on days 3 and 7.

V usage is TRBV30 and J usage is TRBJ2-1, with D perhaps given as TRBD1 or TRBD2 (7 bases each). The receptor was isolated from a human donor who received a COVID-19 vaccine. Sequences were derived from CD4+ T cells from PBMCs cultured with SARS-CoV-2 spike peptides, sampled after COVID-19 vaccination. CDR3 in DNA: TGTGCCTGGAGCCCCGGGGAGGGGGCGAGATTTTATGAGCAGTTCTTC. Encoded protein: CAWSPGEGARFYEQFF.